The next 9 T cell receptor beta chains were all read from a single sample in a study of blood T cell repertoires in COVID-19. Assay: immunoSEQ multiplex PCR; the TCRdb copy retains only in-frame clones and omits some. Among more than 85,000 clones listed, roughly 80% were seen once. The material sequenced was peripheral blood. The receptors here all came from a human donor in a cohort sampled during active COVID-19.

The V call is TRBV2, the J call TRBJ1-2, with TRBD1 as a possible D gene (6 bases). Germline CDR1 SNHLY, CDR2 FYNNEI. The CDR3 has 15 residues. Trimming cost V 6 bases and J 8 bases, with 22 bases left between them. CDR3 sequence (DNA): TGTGCCAGCAGCGCCCCGGGCAGGGGATCAGCGGGCTACACCTTC. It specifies CASSAPGRGSAGYTF.

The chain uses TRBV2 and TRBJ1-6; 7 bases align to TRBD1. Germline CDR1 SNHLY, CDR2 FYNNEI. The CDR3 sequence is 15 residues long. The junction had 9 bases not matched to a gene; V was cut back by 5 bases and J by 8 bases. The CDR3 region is CASSTRDRGDSPLHF. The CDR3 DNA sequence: TGTGCCAGCAGTACTCGGGACAGAGGGGATTCACCCCTCCACTTT.

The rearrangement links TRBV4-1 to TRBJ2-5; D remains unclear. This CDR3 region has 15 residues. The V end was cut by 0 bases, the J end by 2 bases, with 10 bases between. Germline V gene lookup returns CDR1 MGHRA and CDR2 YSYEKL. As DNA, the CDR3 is TGCGCCAGCAGCCAAGATCGAACTAAACAAGAGACCCAGTACTTC. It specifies CASSQDRTKQETQYF.

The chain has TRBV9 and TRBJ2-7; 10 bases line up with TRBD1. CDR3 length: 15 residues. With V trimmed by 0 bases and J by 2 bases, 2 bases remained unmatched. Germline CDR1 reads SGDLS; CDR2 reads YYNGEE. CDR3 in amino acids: CASSVGDRGPYEQYF. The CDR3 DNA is TGTGCCAGCAGCGTAGGGGACAGGGGACCCTACGAGCAGTACTTC.

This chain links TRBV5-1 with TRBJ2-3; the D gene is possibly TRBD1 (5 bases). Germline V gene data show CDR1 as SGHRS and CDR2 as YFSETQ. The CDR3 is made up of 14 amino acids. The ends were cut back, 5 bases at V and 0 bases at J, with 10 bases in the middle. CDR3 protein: CASRDTPSTDTQYF. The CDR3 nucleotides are TGCGCCAGCAGGGACACCCCTAGCACAGATACGCAGTATTTT.

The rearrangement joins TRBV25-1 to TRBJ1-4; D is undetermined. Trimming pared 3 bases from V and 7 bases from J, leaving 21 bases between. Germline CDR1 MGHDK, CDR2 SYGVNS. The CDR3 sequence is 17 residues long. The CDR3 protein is CASSDGPRVFGGEKLFF. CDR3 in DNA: TGTGCCAGCAGTGATGGCCCTCGGGTTTTTGGAGGTGAAAAACTGTTTTTT.

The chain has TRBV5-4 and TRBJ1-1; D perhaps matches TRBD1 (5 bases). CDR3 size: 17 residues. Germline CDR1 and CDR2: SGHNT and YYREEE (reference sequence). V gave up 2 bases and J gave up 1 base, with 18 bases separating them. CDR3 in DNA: TGTGCCAGCAGCTTATCCACCGGGGGAAGGTGGAACACTGAAGCTTTCTTT. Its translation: CASSLSTGGRWNTEAFF.

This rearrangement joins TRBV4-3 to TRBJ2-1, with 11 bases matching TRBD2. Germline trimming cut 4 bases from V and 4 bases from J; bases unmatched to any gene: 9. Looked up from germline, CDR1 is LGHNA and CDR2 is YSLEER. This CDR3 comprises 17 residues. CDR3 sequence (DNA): TGCGCCAGCAGCCCCTATTTACTAGCGGGGGCGTACAATGAGCAGTTCTTC. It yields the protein CASSPYLLAGAYNEQFF.

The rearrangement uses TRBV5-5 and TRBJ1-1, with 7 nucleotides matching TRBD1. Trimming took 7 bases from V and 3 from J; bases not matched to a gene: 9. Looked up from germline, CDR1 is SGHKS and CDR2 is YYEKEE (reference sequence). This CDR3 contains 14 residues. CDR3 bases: TGTGCCAGCGCTGCCACAGGGGCGGACACTGAAGCTTTCTTT. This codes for CASAATGADTEAFF.